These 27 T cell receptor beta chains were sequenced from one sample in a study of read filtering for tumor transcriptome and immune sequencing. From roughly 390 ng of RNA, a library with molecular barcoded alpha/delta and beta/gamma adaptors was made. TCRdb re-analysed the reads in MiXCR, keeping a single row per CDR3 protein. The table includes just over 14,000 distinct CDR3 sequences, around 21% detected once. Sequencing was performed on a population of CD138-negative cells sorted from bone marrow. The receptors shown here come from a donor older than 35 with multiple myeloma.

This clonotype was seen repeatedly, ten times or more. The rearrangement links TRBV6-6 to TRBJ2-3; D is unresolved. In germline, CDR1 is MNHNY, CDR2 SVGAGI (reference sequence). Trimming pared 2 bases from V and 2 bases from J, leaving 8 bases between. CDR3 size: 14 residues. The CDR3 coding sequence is TGTGCCAGCAGTTACCTAAGGGTCACAGATACGCAGTATTTT. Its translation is CASSYLRVTDTQYF.

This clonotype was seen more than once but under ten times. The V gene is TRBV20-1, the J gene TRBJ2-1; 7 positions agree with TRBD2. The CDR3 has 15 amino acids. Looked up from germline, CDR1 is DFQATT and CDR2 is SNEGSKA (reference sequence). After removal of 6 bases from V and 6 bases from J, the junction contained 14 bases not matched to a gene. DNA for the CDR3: TGCAGTGCACCCACTTGGACTAGTCGGGGCAATGAGCAGTTCTTC. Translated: CSAPTWTSRGNEQFF.

In DNA form, the CDR3 reads TGTGCCAGCAGCCTCTTGACAGGGTTGAACACTGAAGCTTTCTTT. It is translated as CASSLLTGLNTEAFF. V gene TRBV5-4 combines with J gene TRBJ1-1; 7 bases are shared with TRBD1. CDR1 is SGHNT, CDR2 YYREEE, per germline (reference sequence). Trimming cost V 4 bases and J 0 bases; bases outside gene matches: 6. CDR3 size: 15 residues.

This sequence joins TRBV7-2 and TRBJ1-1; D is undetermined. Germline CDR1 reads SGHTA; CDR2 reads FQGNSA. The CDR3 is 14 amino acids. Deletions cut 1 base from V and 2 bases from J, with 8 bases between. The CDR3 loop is CASSLVNLNTEAFF. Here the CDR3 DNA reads TGTGCCAGCAGCTTAGTCAACCTTAACACTGAAGCTTTCTTT.

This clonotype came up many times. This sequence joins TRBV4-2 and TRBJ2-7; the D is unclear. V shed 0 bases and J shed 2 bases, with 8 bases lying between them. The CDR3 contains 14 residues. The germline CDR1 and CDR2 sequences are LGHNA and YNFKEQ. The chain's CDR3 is CASSQDSSTYEQYF. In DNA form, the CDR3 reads TGTGCCAGCAGCCAAGACTCCTCAACCTACGAGCAGTACTTC.

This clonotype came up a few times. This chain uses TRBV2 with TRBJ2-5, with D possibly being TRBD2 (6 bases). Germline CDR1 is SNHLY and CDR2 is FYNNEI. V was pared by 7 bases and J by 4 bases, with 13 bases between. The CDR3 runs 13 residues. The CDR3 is CASTTGVGETQYF. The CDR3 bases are TGTGCCAGCACCACGGGAGTCGGAGAGACCCAGTACTTC.

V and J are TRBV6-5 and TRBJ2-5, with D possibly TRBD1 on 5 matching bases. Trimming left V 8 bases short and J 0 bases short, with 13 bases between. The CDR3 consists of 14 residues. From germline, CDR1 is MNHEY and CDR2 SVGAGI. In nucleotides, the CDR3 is TGTGCCAGCTGTCTAGGGGCGTACCAAGAGACCCAGTACTTC. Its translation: CASCLGAYQETQYF.

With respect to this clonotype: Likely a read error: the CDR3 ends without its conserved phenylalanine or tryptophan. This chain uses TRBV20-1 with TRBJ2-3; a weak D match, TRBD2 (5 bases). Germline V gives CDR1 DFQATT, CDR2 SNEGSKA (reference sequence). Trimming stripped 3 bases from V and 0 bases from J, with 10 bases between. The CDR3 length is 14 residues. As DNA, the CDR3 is TGCAGTGCTAGCTGGGGAGTGAGCACAGATACGCAGTATCTT. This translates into CSASWGVSTDTQYL.

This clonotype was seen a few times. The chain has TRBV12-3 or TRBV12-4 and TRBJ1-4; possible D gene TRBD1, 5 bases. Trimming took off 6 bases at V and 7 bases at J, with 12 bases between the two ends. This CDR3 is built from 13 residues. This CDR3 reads CASRFGQGEKLFF. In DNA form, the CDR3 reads TGTGCCAGCAGATTCGGACAAGGTGAAAAACTGTTTTTT.

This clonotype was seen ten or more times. CDR3 in DNA: TGTGCCAGCACCAGGGCCACAGGATCAGGGGAGCTGTTTTTT. It codes for CASTRATGSGELFF. The rearrangement uses TRBV27 and TRBJ2-2; D might be TRBD1 (5 bases). This CDR3 is built from 14 residues. CDR1 is MNHEY and CDR2 is SMNVEV in the germline V gene (reference sequence). V shed 7 bases and J shed 8 bases, with 17 bases lying between them.

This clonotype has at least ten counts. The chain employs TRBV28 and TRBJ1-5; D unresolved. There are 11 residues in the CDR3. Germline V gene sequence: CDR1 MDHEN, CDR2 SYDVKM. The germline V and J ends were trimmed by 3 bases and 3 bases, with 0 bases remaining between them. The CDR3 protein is CASSFNQPQHF. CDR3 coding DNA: TGTGCCAGCAGTTTCAATCAGCCCCAGCATTTT.

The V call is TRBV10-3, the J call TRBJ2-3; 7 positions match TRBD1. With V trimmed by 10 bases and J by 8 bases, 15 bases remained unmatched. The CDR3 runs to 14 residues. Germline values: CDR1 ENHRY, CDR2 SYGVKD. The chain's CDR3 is CATMTGSESGTQYF. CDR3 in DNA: TGTGCCACAATGACAGGGTCCGAGTCAGGTACGCAGTATTTT.

The DNA for the CDR3 is TGTGCCAGCAGCCCCTACGGACAGGGCGGCTATGGCTACACCTTC. It translates to CASSPYGQGGYGYTF. V usage is TRBV5-6 and J usage is TRBJ1-2; 8 bases match TRBD1. Germline V gene lookup returns CDR1 SGHDT and CDR2 YYEEEE. This CDR3 comprises 15 residues. Trimming removed 4 bases from V and 4 bases from J; junction bases left unmatched: 9.

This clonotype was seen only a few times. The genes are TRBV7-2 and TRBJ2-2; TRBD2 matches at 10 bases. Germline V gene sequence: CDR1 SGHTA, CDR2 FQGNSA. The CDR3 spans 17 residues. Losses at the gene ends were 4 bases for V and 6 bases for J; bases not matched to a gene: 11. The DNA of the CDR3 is TGTGCCAGCAGCTCTCAAGCAGCGGGAGGGTATGCCGGGGAGCTGTTTTTT. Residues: CASSSQAAGGYAGELFF.

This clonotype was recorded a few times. The CDR3 loop reads CSATGTGEAEQYF. The CDR3 DNA follows: TGCAGCGCCACCGGGACAGGGGAGGCCGAGCAGTACTTC. This chain uses TRBV29-1 with TRBJ2-7; 10 nucleotides align to TRBD1. The J segment lost 6 bases and the V segment lost 7 bases, leaving 9 bases of the junction unmatched. This CDR3 region has 13 residues. Germline CDR1 and CDR2: SQVTM and ANQGSEA.

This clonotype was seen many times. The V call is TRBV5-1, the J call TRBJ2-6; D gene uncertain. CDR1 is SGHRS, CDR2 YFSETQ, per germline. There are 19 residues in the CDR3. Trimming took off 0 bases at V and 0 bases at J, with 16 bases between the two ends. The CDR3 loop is CASSLVVGQFSSGANVLTF. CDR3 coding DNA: TGCGCCAGCAGCTTGGTAGTCGGTCAGTTTTCCTCTGGGGCCAACGTCCTGACTTTC. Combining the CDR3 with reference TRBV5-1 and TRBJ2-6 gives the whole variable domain KAGVTQTPRYLIKTRGQQVTLSCSPISGHRSVSWYQQTPGQGLQFLFEYFSETQRNKGNFPGRFSGRQFSNSRSEMNVSTLELGDSALYLCASSLVVGQFSSGANVLTFGAGSRLTVL.

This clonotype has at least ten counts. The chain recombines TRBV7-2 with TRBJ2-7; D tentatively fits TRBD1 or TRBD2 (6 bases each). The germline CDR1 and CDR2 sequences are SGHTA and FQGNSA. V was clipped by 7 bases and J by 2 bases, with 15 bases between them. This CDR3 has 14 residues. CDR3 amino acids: CASIQGGRTYEQYF. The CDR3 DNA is TGTGCCAGCATCCAAGGGGGGAGGACCTACGAGCAGTACTTC.

The CDR3 protein is CAISDVSSQGYTF. As DNA, the CDR3 is TGTGCCATCAGTGATGTCTCCTCCCAGGGCTACACCTTC. The V and J genes are TRBV10-3 and TRBJ1-2; D is ambiguous. This CDR3 spans 13 amino acids. The germline V gene encodes CDR1 ENHRY and CDR2 SYGVKD. The ends were cut back, 3 bases at V and 8 bases at J, with 13 bases in the middle.

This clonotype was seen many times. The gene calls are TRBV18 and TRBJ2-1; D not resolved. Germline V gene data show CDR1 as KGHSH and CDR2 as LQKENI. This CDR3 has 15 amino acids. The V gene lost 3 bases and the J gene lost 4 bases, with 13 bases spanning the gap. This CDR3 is CASSPAVVEYNEQFF. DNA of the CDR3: TGTGCCAGCTCACCCGCCGTGGTCGAGTACAATGAGCAGTTCTTC. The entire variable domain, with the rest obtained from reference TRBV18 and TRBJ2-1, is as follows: NAGVMQNPRHLVRRRGQEARLRCSPMKGHSHVYWYRQLPEEGLKFMVYLQKENIIDESGMPKERFSAEFPKEGPSILRIQQVVRGDSAAYFCASSPAVVEYNEQFFGPGTRLTVL.

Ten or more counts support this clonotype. CDR3 sequence: CSARPVLTGDSYEQYF. The CDR3 region has the DNA TGCAGTGCTAGACCAGTTTTGACAGGAGATTCCTACGAGCAGTACTTC. The V gene is TRBV20-1, the J gene TRBJ2-7, with TRBD1 as a possible D gene (6 bases). The CDR3 spans 16 residues. In germline, CDR1 is DFQATT, CDR2 SNEGSKA (reference sequence). V was trimmed by 2 bases and J by 1 base, leaving 18 bases between them.

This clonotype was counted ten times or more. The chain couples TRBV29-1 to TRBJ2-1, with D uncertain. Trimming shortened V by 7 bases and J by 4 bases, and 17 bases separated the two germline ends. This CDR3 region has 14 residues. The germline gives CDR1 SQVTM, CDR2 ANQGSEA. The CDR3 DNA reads TGCAGCGCCCAGGTCGGTCTATTATACAATGAGCAGTTCTTC. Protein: CSAQVGLLYNEQFF.

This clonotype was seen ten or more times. The CDR3 is CSATGDSYEQYF. Written as DNA, the CDR3 is TGCAGTGCCACAGGGGACTCCTACGAGCAGTACTTC. The rearrangement links TRBV20-1 to TRBJ2-7; 7 positions match TRBD1. Per the germline V gene, CDR1 is DFQATT and CDR2 is SNEGSKA (reference sequence). The CDR3 consists of 12 residues. V was clipped by 6 bases and J by 0 bases; unmatched bases: 2.

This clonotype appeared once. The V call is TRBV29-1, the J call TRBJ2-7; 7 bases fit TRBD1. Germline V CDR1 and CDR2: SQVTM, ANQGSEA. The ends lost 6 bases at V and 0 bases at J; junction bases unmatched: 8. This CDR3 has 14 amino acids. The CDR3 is CSVRPRDSSYEQYF. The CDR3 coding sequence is TGCAGCGTGAGACCCCGGGACAGCTCCTACGAGCAGTACTTC.

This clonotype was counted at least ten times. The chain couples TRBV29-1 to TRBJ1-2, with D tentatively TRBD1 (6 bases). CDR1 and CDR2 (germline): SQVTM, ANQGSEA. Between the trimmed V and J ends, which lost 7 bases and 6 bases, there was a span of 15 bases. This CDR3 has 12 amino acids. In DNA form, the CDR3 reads TGCAGCGAACGCAGGGGATTCGATGGCTACACCTTC. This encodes CSERRGFDGYTF.

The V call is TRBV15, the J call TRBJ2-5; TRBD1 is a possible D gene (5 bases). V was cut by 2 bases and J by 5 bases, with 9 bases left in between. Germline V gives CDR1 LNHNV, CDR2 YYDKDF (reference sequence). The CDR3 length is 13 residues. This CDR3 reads CATSRQGGETQYF. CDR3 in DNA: TGTGCCACCAGCAGACAGGGTGGGGAGACCCAGTACTTC.

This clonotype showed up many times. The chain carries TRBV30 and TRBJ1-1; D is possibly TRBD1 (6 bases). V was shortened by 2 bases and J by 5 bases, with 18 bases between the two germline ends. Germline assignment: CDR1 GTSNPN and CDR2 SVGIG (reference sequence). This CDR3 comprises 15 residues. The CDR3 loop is CAWSFTGWKQTEAFF. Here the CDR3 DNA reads TGTGCCTGGAGTTTTACAGGGTGGAAACAGACTGAAGCTTTCTTT.

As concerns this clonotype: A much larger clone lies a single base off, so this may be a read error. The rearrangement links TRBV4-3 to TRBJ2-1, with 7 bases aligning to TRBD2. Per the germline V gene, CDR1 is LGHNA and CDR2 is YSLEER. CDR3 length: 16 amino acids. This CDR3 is CASSQDLGAGNNERFF. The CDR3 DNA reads TGCGCCAGCAGCCAAGATCTCGGAGCGGGAAATAATGAGCGGTTCTTC.